Described below is a single T cell receptor beta chain sequence and its context. What it binds is unknown. The data were obtained in a study of cytomegalovirus exposure and HLA in healthy donors. Study conclusions and caveats: In a later analysis, fewer than 20,000 TCR beta sequences were associated with HLA alleles at 0.05 false discovery rate.

The PCR had 60 Vbeta and 13 Jbeta primers. Assay used: immunoSEQ multiplex PCR; TCRdb lists only in-frame clones, some missing. This table holds fewer than 140,000 clones, roughly 74% found once. The germline V and J ends were trimmed by 5 bases and 3 bases, with 13 bases remaining between them. There are 14 residues in the CDR3. In germline, CDR1 is MNHEY, CDR2 SVGAGI. The sequencing sample was made of PBMCs. The genes are TRBV6-5 and TRBJ1-1; TRBD1 might be the D (5 bases). This TCR came from a middle-aged man in good health and CMV-seronegative. CDR3 nucleotide sequence: TGTGCCAGCAGTACCACGGGGGTCGACACTGAAGCTTTCTTT. Translated, it gives CASSTTGVDTEAFF.